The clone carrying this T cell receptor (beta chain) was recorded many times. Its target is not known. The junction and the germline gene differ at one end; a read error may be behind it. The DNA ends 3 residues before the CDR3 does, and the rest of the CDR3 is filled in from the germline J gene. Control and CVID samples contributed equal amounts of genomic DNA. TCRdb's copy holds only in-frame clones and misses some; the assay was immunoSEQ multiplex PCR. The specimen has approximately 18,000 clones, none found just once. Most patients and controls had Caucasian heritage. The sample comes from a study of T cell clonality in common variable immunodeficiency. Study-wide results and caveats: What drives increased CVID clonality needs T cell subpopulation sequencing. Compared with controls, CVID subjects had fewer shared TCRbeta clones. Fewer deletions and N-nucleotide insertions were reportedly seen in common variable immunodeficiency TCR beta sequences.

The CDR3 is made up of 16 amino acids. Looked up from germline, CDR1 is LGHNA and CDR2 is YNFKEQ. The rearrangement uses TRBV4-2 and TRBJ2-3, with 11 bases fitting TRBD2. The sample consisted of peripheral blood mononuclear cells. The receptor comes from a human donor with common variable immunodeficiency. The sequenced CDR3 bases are TGCGCCAGCAGCCAAGAGACTAGCGGGGGCACAGATACG. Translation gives CASSQETSGGTDT. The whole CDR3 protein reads CASSQETSGGTDTQYF.